The present T cell receptor (beta chain) was sequenced within a study of shared T cell receptors in the human thymus. TCRdb keeps only in-frame clones here, not all; method: immunoSEQ multiplex PCR. The top ten hold 0.013% of the sample, which has hundreds of thousands of clones, roughly 74% seen once. With V trimmed by 7 bases and J by 9 bases, 11 bases remained unmatched. The germline gives CDR1 MNHNS, CDR2 SASEGT. The CDR3 totals 14 residues. These same data were also listed under a study on human thymus T cells. From that second work: Resections were taken during corrective heart surgery, and the thymus tissue came from these. Thymic and blood repertoires seemed to favor certain V and J genes. In unrelated individuals, thymic repertoires overlapped highly, according to related research.

The sequence was obtained from a boy under two years old with a congenital heart defect. The chain joins TRBV6-1 to TRBJ2-1; 8 positions agree with TRBD1. Sequencing input: thymocytes. The CDR3 loop reads CASTNHPGGREQFF. CDR3 nucleotide sequence: TGTGCCAGCACCAATCACCCAGGGGGCCGTGAGCAGTTCTTC.